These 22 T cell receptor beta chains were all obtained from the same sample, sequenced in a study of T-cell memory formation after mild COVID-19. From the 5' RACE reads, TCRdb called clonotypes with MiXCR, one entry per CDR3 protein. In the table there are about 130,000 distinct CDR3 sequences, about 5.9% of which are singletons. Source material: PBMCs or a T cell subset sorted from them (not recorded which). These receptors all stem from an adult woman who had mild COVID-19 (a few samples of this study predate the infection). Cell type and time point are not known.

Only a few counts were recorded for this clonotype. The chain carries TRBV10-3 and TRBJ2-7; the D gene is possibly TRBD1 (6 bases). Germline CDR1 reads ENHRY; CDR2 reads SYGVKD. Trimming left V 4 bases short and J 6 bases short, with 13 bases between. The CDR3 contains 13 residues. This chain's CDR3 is CAISVSGVSEQYF. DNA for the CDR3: TGTGCCATCAGTGTATCAGGGGTTAGCGAGCAGTACTTC.

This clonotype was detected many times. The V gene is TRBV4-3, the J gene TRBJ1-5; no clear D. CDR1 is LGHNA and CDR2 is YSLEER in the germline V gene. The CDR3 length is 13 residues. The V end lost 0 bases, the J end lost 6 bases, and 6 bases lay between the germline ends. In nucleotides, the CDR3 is TGCGCCAGCAGCCAAGACCCTAGTCAGCCCCAGCATTTT. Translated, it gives CASSQDPSQPQHF.

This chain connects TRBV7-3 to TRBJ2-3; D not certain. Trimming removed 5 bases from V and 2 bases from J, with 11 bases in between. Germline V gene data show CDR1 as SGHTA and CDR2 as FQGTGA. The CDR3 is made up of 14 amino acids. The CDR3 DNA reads TGTGCCAGCAGCACCAGGAGTACCACAGATACGCAGTATTTT. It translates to CASSTRSTTDTQYF.

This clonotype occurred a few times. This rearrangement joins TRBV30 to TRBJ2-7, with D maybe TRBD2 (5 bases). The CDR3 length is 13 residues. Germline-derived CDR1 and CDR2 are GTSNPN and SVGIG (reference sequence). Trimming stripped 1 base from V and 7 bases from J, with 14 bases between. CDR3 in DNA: TGTGCCTGGAGTGGCGGGTCAGGCAGGGAGCAGTACTTC. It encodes CAWSGGSGREQYF. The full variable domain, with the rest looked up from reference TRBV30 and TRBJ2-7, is SQTIHQWPATLVQPVGSPLSLECTVEGTSNPNLYWYRQAAGRGLQLLFYSVGIGQISSEVPQNLSASRPQDRQFILSSKKLLLSDSGFYLCAWSGGSGREQYFGPGTRLTVT.

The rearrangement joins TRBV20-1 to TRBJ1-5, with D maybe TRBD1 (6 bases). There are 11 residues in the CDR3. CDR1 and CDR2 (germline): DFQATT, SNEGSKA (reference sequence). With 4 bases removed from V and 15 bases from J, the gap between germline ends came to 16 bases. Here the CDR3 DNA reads TGCAGTGCTATCCGGGACACCGAGGTGCATTTT. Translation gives CSAIRDTEVHF.

CDR3 sequence: CASSYRGDRVPYEQYF. The CDR3 nucleotides are TGTGCCAGCAGTTATAGAGGGGACAGGGTCCCCTACGAGCAGTACTTC. The chain is built from TRBV6-5 and TRBJ2-7; TRBD1 agrees at 9 bases. The CDR3 is made up of 16 amino acids. CDR1 is MNHEY, CDR2 SVGAGI, per germline. J was trimmed by 2 bases and V by 3 bases; bases with no gene match: 8.

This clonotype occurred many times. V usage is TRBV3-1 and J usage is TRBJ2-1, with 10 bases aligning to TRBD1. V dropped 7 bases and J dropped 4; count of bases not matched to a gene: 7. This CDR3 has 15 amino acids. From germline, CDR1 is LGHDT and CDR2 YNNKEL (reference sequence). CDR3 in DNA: TGTGCCAGCAACCGGTGGGACAGGGGATACAATGAGCAGTTCTTC. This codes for CASNRWDRGYNEQFF.

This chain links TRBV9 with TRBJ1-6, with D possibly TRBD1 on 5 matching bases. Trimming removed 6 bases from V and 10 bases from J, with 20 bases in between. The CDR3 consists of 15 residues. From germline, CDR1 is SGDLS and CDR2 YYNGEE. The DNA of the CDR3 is TGTGCCAGCAACCAACAGGATAATAGAAAGTCACCCCTCCACTTT. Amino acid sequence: CASNQQDNRKSPLHF.

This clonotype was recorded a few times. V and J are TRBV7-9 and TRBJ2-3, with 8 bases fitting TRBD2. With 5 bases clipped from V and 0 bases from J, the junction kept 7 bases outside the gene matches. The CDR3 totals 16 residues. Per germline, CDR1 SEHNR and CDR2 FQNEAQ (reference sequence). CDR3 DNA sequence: TGTGCCAGCAGCCCCCGGGGGGGAGCTAGCACAGATACGCAGTATTTT. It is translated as CASSPRGGASTDTQYF.

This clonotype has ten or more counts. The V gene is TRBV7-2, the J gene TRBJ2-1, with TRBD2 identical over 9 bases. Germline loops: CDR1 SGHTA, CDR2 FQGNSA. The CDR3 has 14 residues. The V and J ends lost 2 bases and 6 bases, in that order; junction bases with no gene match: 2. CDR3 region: CASSLPSGVNEQFF. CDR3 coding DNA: TGTGCCAGCAGCTTACCTAGCGGGGTCAATGAGCAGTTCTTC.

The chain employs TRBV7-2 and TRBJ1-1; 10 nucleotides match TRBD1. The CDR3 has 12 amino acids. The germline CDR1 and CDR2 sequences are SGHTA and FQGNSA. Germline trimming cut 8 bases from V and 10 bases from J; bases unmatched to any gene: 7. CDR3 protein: CASRGQGIVAFF. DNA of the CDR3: TGTGCCAGCCGGGGACAGGGGATCGTAGCTTTCTTT.

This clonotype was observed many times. This chain's CDR3 is CSARGLAGNTGELFF. DNA for the CDR3: TGCAGTGCTAGAGGACTAGCGGGGAACACCGGGGAGCTGTTTTTT. This chain links TRBV20-1 with TRBJ2-2; 10 bases fit TRBD2. This CDR3 spans 15 amino acids. V trimming: 1 base; J trimming: 1 base; junction bases outside the gene matches: 0. Germline lookup yields CDR1 DFQATT and CDR2 SNEGSKA (reference sequence).

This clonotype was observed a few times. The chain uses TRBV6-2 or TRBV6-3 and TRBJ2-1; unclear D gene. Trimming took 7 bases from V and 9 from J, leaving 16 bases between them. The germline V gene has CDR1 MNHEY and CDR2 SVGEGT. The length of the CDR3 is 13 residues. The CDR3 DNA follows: TGTGCCAGCACCAAGTTAGGAACGGGTGAGCAGTTCTTC. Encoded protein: CASTKLGTGEQFF.

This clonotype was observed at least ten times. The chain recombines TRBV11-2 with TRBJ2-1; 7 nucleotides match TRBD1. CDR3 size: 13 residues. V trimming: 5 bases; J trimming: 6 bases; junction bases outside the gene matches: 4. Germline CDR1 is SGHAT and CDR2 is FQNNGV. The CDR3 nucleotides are TGTGCCAGCAGCCCCGACAGGGCCAATGAGCAGTTCTTC. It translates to CASSPDRANEQFF.

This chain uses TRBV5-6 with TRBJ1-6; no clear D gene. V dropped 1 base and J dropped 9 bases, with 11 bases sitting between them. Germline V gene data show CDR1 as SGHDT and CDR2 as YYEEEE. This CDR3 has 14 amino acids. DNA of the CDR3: TGTGCCAGCAGCTTGAAGGATTGGGGTTCACCCCTCCACTTT. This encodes CASSLKDWGSPLHF.

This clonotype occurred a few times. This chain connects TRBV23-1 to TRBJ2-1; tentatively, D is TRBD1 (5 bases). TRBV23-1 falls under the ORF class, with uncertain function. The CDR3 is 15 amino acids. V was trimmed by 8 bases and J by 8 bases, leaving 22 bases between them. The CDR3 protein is CASSRGPRANDEQFF. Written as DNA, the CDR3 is TGCGCCAGCTCCCGAGGCCCCAGGGCTAACGATGAGCAGTTCTTC.

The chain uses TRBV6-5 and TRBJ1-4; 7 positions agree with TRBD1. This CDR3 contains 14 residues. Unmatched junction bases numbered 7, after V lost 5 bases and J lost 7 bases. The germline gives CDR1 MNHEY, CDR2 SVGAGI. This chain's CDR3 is CASSPGQIREKLFF. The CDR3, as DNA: TGTGCCAGCAGTCCGGGACAGATTCGTGAAAAACTGTTTTTT.

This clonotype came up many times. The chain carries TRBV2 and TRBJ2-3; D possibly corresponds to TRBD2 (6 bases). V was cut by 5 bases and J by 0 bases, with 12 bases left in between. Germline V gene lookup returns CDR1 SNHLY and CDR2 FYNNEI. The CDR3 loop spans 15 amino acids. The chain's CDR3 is CASSWGDASTDTQYF. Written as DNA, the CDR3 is TGTGCCAGCAGTTGGGGGGACGCCAGCACAGATACGCAGTATTTT. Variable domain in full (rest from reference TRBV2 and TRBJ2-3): EPEVTQTPSHQVTQMGQEVILRCVPISNHLYFYWYRQILGQKVEFLVSFYNNEISEKSEIFDDQFSVERPDGSNFTLKIRSTKLEDSAMYFCASSWGDASTDTQYFGPGTRLTVL.

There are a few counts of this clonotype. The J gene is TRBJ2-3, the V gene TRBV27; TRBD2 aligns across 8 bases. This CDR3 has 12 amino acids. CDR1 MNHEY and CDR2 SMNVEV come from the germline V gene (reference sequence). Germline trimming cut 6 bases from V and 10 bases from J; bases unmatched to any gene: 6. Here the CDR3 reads CASSLGTRAQYF. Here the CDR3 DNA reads TGTGCCAGCAGCCTAGGGACTAGAGCGCAGTATTTT.

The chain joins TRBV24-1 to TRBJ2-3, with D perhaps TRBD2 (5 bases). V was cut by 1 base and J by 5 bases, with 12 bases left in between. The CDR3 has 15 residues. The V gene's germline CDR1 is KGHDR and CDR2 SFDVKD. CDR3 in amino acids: CATSDFGLLGDTQYF. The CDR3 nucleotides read TGTGCCACCAGTGATTTCGGACTGTTAGGAGATACGCAGTATTTT.

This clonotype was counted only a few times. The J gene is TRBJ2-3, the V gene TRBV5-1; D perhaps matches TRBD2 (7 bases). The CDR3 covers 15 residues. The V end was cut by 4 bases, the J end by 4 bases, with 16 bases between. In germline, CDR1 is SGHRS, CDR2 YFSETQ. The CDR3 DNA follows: TGCGCCAGCAGCCTGATGGGGGGGCGGGCAGATACGCAGTATTTT. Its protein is CASSLMGGRADTQYF.

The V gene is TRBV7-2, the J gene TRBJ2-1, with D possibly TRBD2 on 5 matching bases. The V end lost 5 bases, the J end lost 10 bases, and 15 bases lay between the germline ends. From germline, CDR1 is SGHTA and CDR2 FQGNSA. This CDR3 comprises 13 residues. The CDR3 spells CASSTSIGVEQFF. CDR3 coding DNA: TGTGCCAGCAGCACCAGCATCGGGGTCGAGCAGTTCTTC.